This is a list of T cell receptor beta chains from one sample in a study of blood T cell repertoires in COVID-19. Assay: immunoSEQ multiplex PCR; the TCRdb copy retains only in-frame clones and omits some. The sample consists of about 120,000 clones, roughly four fifths of them appearing once. The sequencing sample was made of peripheral blood. The receptor set was obtained from a man younger than 40 with COVID-19, enrolled during active disease. Both conserved end residues are part of each CDR3. Only some rows state a clone size, as once, few, many or a class for expanded clones.

>TRBJ2-5|TRBV28|once
CASSLSGNGGETQYF
>TRBJ1-5|TRBV28|.
CASRVGVLRQGRSNQPQHF
>TRBJ2-7|TRBV6-5|.
CASSSGTRAEQYF
>TRBJ1-6|TRBV5-1|.
CASRREEGNRGNPLHF
>TRBJ2-3|TRBV7-8|few
CASSPPGQGPPGPTDTQYF
>TRBJ1-1|TRBV10-3|.
CAISGIGGKGAEAFF
>TRBJ1-2|TRBV29-1|.
CSVETTVYGYTF
>TRBJ1-1|TRBV5-1|.
CASSLRGANTEAFF
>TRBJ2-1|TRBV7-2|.
CASSSSRTSGEAWFF
>TRBJ1-4|TRBV20-1|.
CSASLPTYPRQGLSLELFF
>TRBJ1-2|TRBV19|.
CASSIAAQRGYTF
>TRBJ2-2|TRBV2|.
CASNTDSPLFF
>TRBJ1-4|TRBV11-3|.
CASSLDPWTGDNEKLFF
>TRBJ1-1|TRBV29-1|.
CSAIKQGAEAFF
>TRBJ2-3|TRBV27|.
CASSLTGGLSTDTQYF
>TRBJ2-2|TRBV19|.
CASSPGQGTGELFF
>TRBJ1-6|TRBV2|.
CASKVGGGYNSPLHF
>TRBJ1-3|TRBV28|.
CASSDTGLSGNTIYF
>TRBJ2-3|TRBV7-9|.
CASALGASGNTQYF
>TRBJ2-1|TRBV5-1|.
CASSLGGMAFGNEQFF
>TRBJ1-4|TRBV30|.
CAWSVGQGFAKLFF
>TRBJ1-2|TRBV5-5|.
CASSLVVGSGYTF
>TRBJ1-4|TRBV6-5|.
CASSLTGVNEKLFF
>TRBJ1-1|TRBV11-3|once
CASSLVGGLANTEAFF
>TRBJ2-7|TRBV7-2|.
CASSSTLQVEQYF
>TRBJ2-5|TRBV24-1|.
CATSDFRAGGSRQARETQYF
>TRBJ2-7|TRBV5-8|.
CASRPRTSGLGEQYF
>TRBJ2-7|TRBV18|.
CASSTPDRGHEQYF
>TRBJ2-7|TRBV4-1|.
CASRHTGKTYEQYF
>TRBJ1-2|TRBV5-6|few
CASSSWTGDGYTF
>TRBJ1-2|TRBV10-3|.
CAISVGAYGYTF
>TRBJ2-1|TRBV30|.
CAWSVFQPEAGVPLGYNEQFF
>TRBJ2-5|TRBV6-5|.
CASSYARETQYF
>TRBJ1-1|TRBV27|few
CASSPQTGGPFREKTEAFF
>TRBJ1-5|TRBV19|.
CASSIVDINQPQHF
>TRBJ2-3|TRBV5-4|.
CASSLNPAGGDTQYF
>TRBJ2-5|TRBV27|.
CASSEKEGETQYF
>TRBJ1-5|TRBV19|.
CASSIGWGVSNQPQHF